This T cell receptor (beta chain) was sequenced for a study of CD8+ T cells in alopecia areata. Trimming cost V 7 bases and J 5 bases; bases outside gene matches: 5. The CDR3 spans 13 residues. Germline CDR1 is SQVTM and CDR2 is ANQGSEA. About this clone: What it binds is not known.

Following RNA extraction, reverse transcription yielded cDNA that acted as the sequencing template. The protocol was immunoSEQ multiplex PCR, while the TCRdb copy is restricted to in-frame clones and leaves out a portion. The table lists 150,000 or so clones, roughly 50% of them singletons. Study findings and constraints: There were also resident alphabeta T cells of normal skin sequenced in scalp samples.

This TCR came from a human donor with alopecia areata. V gene TRBV29-1 combines with J gene TRBJ2-3; 11 bases map to TRBD2. The sample was CD4+ T cells sorted from blood. CDR3 nucleotides: TGCAGCGGGTCACTAGCGGGAGTAGATACGCAGTATTTT. Residues: CSGSLAGVDTQYF.